Presented here are 4 T cell receptor beta chains from one specimen sequenced in a study of cytomegalovirus exposure and HLA in healthy donors. The PCR made use of 60 Vbeta and 13 Jbeta primers. Clones were sequenced by immunoSEQ multiplex PCR, and TCRdb holds only the in-frame ones, with some missing. The sample includes around 100,000 clones, around 80% of them seen just once. The sample consisted of PBMCs. The receptor set was obtained from a woman between 45 and 65 years old in good health and CMV-seropositive.

This chain links TRBV30 with TRBJ2-2; unclear D gene. V lost 1 base and J 8 bases, leaving 5 bases between the germline ends. Germline V CDR1 and CDR2: GTSNPN, SVGIG (reference sequence). The CDR3 is 11 amino acids. CDR3 sequence reads: CAWSGYGELFF. The CDR3 nucleotides read TGTGCCTGGAGTGGCTATGGGGAGCTGTTTTTT.

This rearrangement joins TRBV29-1 to TRBJ2-7, with TRBD1 identical over 9 bases. Germline CDR1 and CDR2: SQVTM and ANQGSEA. V lost 5 bases and J lost 1; bases outside the gene matches: 6. The CDR3 is made up of 14 amino acids. This CDR3 is CSVLGQGRSYEQYF. The CDR3, as DNA: TGCAGCGTTCTGGGACAGGGTCGATCCTACGAGCAGTACTTC.

This clone came up a few times. The chain links TRBV7-2 to TRBJ2-1; D is unclear. V was shortened by 5 bases and J by 6 bases, with 8 bases between the two germline ends. The CDR3 loop spans 12 amino acids. Germline V CDR1 and CDR2: SGHTA, FQGNSA. CDR3 protein: CASSPWSNEQFF. The CDR3 DNA follows: TGTGCCAGCAGCCCCTGGAGCAATGAGCAGTTCTTC. Supplemented by reference TRBV7-2 and TRBJ2-1, the full variable domain reads GAGVSQSPSNKVTEKGKDVELRCDPISGHTALYWYRQSLGQGLEFLIYFQGNSAPDKSGLPSDRFSAERTGGSVSTLTIQRTQQEDSAVYLCASSPWSNEQFFGPGTRLTVL.

The chain recombines TRBV2 with TRBJ2-6; 7 nucleotides align to TRBD1. The CDR3 loop spans 19 amino acids. Germline CDR1 SNHLY, CDR2 FYNNEI. Germline trimming cut 7 bases from V and 0 bases from J; bases unmatched to any gene: 15. As DNA, the CDR3 is TGTGCCAGCAAACCACGGACCGGGACAGCGAGCTCTGGGGCCAACGTCCTGACTTTC. This translates into CASKPRTGTASSGANVLTF.